This TCR beta chain was sequenced in a study of metastatic and nonmetastatic thyroid tumors. Ahead of thyroid surgery, no patient had received treatment of any kind. V lost 1 base and J lost 7, with 17 bases in between. The CDR3 covers 15 residues. Germline loops: CDR1 LGHDT, CDR2 YNNKEL (reference sequence). The study's findings and limits: For both blood and tumor, malignant thyroid tumors reportedly showed significantly higher TCR beta diversity than benign nodules did.

Comment on this clone: What it binds is not known.

Via MiXCR, TCRdb re-called the PCR reads. This table has about 45,000 clones, about 4% appearing once. The chain recombines TRBV3-1 with TRBJ2-7, with D possibly matching TRBD2 (5 bases). This clonotype was obtained from a female donor with papillary thyroid cancer or a benign thyroid nodule (not recorded which). Some clones in this sample may be carry-over from other donors' samples. Sequenced: blood. The CDR3 DNA reads TGTGCCAGCAGCCAAGGAAGGAGCGGAGTAGGGGAGCAGTACTTC. As protein: CASSQGRSGVGEQYF.